This TCR beta chain was sequenced for a study of blood T cell repertoires in COVID-19. The V end was cut by 3 bases, the J end by 1 base, with 12 bases between. This CDR3 is 15 amino acids long. Germline values: CDR1 SGHNT, CDR2 YENEEA. Method: immunoSEQ multiplex PCR; TCRdb's copy keeps in-frame clones and lacks some. The sample holds over 250,000 clones, about nine tenths seen once. The receptor was derived from a woman in her 50s with COVID-19, enrolled during active disease. Sequencing was carried out using peripheral blood. The V and J genes are TRBV11-3 and TRBJ1-1, with D maybe TRBD1 (6 bases). Written as DNA, the CDR3 is TGTGCCAGCAGCTTCTCGGACAGACCGAACACTGAAGCTTTCTTT. This codes for CASSFSDRPNTEAFF.